This section outlines one T cell receptor beta chain sequence together with its context. This sample stems from a study of blood T cell repertoires in COVID-19. Study-level information: The origin of the acute and convalescent COVID-19 samples was the United States, Italy and Spain. Nucleic acid was either cDNA or gDNA, and it came from T cells, B-cell-depleted T cells, or PBMCs.

This CDR3 is 14 amino acids long. Original analysis: Reference gene primers were amplified, and this amplification served to estimate nucleated cell counts. The protocol was immunoSEQ multiplex PCR, while the TCRdb copy is restricted to in-frame clones and leaves out a portion. V and J calls plus clone size are reproduced from that table; the DNA served to infer D and trimming. The repertoire holds under 200,000 clones, over 60% seen once, with about 8.3% in the top ten. The sample was peripheral blood. The sequence derives from a man in his sixties with acute or convalescent COVID-19. V is TRBV21-1 and J is TRBJ2-5; the tabulated D call, TRBD1, remains unverified against the DNA. TRBV21-1 is reported as a pseudogene. CDR3 DNA sequence: TGTGCCAGCAGCCAAAGGACAGGGGAAGAGACCCAGTACTTC. It encodes CASSQRTGEETQYF.